This T cell receptor (beta chain) was sequenced for a study of shared clonotypes between healthy human individuals. Notes on the study in general: Only blood samples were collected, and tissue repertoires likely differ. Rarefaction showed sorted-subset sequencing was incomplete despite large depth.

Profiled with immunoSEQ multiplex PCR; TCRdb holds only in-frame clones, not every one. The sample includes about 1.9 million clones, around 93% of them seen just once. Naive CD8 populations comprised CD45RO-negative cells positively selected for CCR7, excluding terminally differentiated effector memory CD45RA+ cells. Germline V gene data show CDR1 as MNHEY and CDR2 as SMNVEV (reference sequence). V gave up 6 bases and J gave up 6 bases; unmatched junction bases: 8. The CDR3 is 13 residues long. As concerns this clone: The antigen is not known. At the DNA level, this CDR3 is encoded by other sequences in the same sample as well.

The TCR comes from a young man in good health. Some clones in this sample may be carry-over from other donors' samples. The chain carries TRBV27 and TRBJ2-7, with 7 nucleotides matching TRBD2. Material: naive CD8+ T cells from PBMCs. The DNA of the CDR3 is TGTGCCAGCAGCCTTACTGGGGGGGGCGAGCAGTACTTC. It encodes CASSLTGGGEQYF.